This TCR beta chain was retrieved from a study of T cell repertoires in cytomegalovirus infection (dated 2019 in TCRdb). About the investigation overall: Donor HLA type was relevant to the analysis, as public TCR beta signatures indicated carriage of CMV infection together with the matching HLA type. What the research found in general, with its limitations: The ex vivo response was dominated by HLA-C-restricted CMV-specific TCR beta clonotypes, and the single most frequent clonotype in two of eight donors was supplied by these HLA-C-restricted clonotypes. In both this cohort and an independent cohort of some 370 donors, the cumulative frequency of public TCR beta family members distinguished carriers of CMV infection plus the relevant HLA type.

This clonotype was seen a handful of times. The antigen this receptor binds is unknown. No much larger clone exists at a distance of one base, and base qualities are not known. Sequencing was performed on an Illumina HiSeq 1500. TCRdb reprocessing: public reads trimmed at Q25 with fastp, clones called with MiXCR, in-frame beta chains kept. Identical CDR3 proteins give one entry, which carries the most common genes and DNA. The sample yields around 170,000 distinct CDR3 sequences; around 14% were counted once. 27% of the sample is taken by the ten largest. Sequenced sample: PBMCs. This receptor was taken from a human donor in good health (CMV status not recorded). Some clones in this sample may be carry-over from other donors' samples.

The CDR3 reads CATSRGIQGGYTF. The DNA is as follows: TGTGCCACCAGCAGAGGGATACAGGGGGGCTACACCTTC. The chain joins TRBV15 to TRBJ1-2; TRBD1 agrees with 7 junctional bases. The germline V and J ends show losses of 1 base and 8 bases respectively, and no gene match explains 4 bases of the junction. CDR3 length: 13 amino acids, cysteine to phenylalanine. The CDR3 DNA has 39 bases and is translated from base 1. CDR1 and CDR2 (LNHNV, YYDKDF) derive from the germline V gene (reference sequence).